This T cell receptor (beta chain) was recovered during a study of T cell responses to AZD1222 COVID-19 vaccine. The germline V gene has CDR1 SGHAT and CDR2 FQNNGV. The V and J ends lost 4 bases and 5 bases respectively, with 5 bases between them. The CDR3 extends over 11 amino acids. Assay: immunoSEQ multiplex PCR; the TCRdb copy retains only in-frame clones and omits some. This table holds about 88,000 clones, about nine tenths found once. The gene calls are TRBV11-2 and TRBJ2-5; unclear D gene. The receptor's source is an adult who received the AZD1222 COVID-19 vaccine. The sequences come from peripheral blood, collected 28 days after the second AZD1222 dose. The CDR3 DNA reads TGTGCCAGCAGCTCCCGCGAGACCCAGTACTTC. Protein product: CASSSRETQYF.